The present T cell receptor (beta chain) was sequenced within a study of cytomegalovirus exposure and HLA in healthy donors (dated by TCRdb to the late 2010s). Regarding the study in general: An earlier analysis of fewer than 750 of the donors reported 250 to 300 Gb of sequence data and about 120 million unique TCR beta sequences obtained from around 180 million T cells. About 310 gigabases of sequencing data and tens of millions of unique TCR sequences were included in an early release covering over 600 HLA-typed donors. The genetic ancestry cluster associated with self-reported Caucasian donors included approximately 85% of the 398 genotyped donors. The study aimed to test whether cataloging public T cell receptors could reveal signatures of past pathogen exposure. Using immunosequencing, the study profiled T cell repertoires from some 670 subjects and related those repertoires to cytomegalovirus serostatus. A separate validation cohort of 90 to 150 different subjects was used in addition to the roughly 720-subject first cohort. The study combined high-throughput TCR immunosequencing, statistical association of individual TCRs with disease status, and machine learning to predict cytomegalovirus infection status. In a later analysis, previously published TCR beta repertoires from about 670 donors were re-analyzed and high-resolution HLA genotyping was added so that TCR occurrence patterns could be studied. In the later analysis, no new phenotypic data were used to find candidate immune exposures; instead, reliance was placed on TCR beta sequences and their occurrence across donors. An earlier analysis of around 640 of the donors used high-throughput TCR beta sequencing to judge whether each TCR beta V gene segment behaved as functional or pseudogenic. Donor age, sex, ethnicity and CMV serostatus were collected together with the repertoire data. In a later genetic analysis, genome-wide SNP genotypes for about 65% of the 666 donors were used, and that subset was treated as a discovery cohort. Every repertoire in the discovery cohort had been generated on one and the same sequencing platform. Class I and class II HLA loci were covered by the typing at four-digit resolution. Typing coverage varied by locus: about 629-630 donors for A, B, C, DRB1 and DQB1; about 520 for DQA1; 606 for DPA1; approximately 490 for DPB1. Because of strong linkage in the cohort, roughly five DR-DQ haplotypes were treated as single units for association and clustering. Across some 400 genotyped donors of the cohort, an average of approximately 200,000 unique TCR beta nucleotide sequences per donor were sequenced, and 15% to 20% of those sequences were non-productive. The paper as a whole reports these results and caveats: Only TCR beta chains were sequenced in this cohort, and the absence of alpha or paired-chain data limited detectable features. A further reported finding was that TCR beta sequences accurately predicted the HLA-A and HLA-B alleles for most subjects in the first cohort. Because some donors lacked HLA typing at each locus, the association tests relied only on the typed subset. Most TCR sequences were seen in very few donors, while some public TCRs were found in many individuals. Roughly uniform sequencing depth across donors was assumed in presence/absence analyses, although this assumption may not hold. Immune exposure information for the cohort was limited to CMV serostatus. Some IMGT-functional V segments, including TRBV6-2 and TRBV6-3, could not be distinguished by the 87-base-pair reads and were therefore excluded. In a later analysis, the rate of TCR association differed among HLA loci, with DRB1 alleles having the most associated TCRs and HLA-C alleles having the fewest. Correlated functional status among segregating V segments might reflect linkage disequilibrium, but an unknown experimental factor could not be ruled out. Strong co-occurrence of HLA alleles, especially DR and DQ, made assigning TCR associations to individual alleles difficult. In a later genetic analysis, fewer N-insertions in productive TCRs were reported among donors in an Asian-associated ancestry cluster than the approximately 630-donor mean. Because counts were too low, some 17 rarely observed V segments, including chromosome 9 orphons, were left out of the earlier analysis of roughly 600 of the donors. Compared with equally common non-associated chains, HLA-associated TCR beta chains in a later analysis were more clonally expanded and had lower generation probabilities. A cluster of highly shared sequence variants was judged likely to represent a technical artifact of the sequencing pipeline. In vitro tests confirmed that a few of the cytomegalovirus-associated TCR beta chains recognize cytomegalovirus antigens. At a false discovery rate of 0.05, a later analysis linked about 16,000 TCR beta sequences to specific HLA alleles. A total of roughly 160 TCR beta chains were listed by the study as associated with cytomegalovirus. The authors suggested that the approach could potentially be generalized to other disease states and immunological phenotypes. In an earlier analysis of 587 of the donors, most TCR beta V segments appeared in productive rearrangements about 90% or about 30% of the time, broadly matching IMGT annotations. A later analysis found that most CMV-associated TCR beta chains appeared HLA-restricted, with HLA associations seemingly driven largely by CMV exposure. An association between a missense DCLRE1C variant and V-gene and J-gene trimming of TCR beta chains was found in a later genetic analysis and replicated in an independent cohort. Several of the top co-occurrence clusters appeared to be linked to parvovirus B19, influenza, CMV and Epstein-Barr virus, according to a later analysis. In both the original and validation cohorts, the classifier was reported to diagnose cytomegalovirus status with high specificity and sensitivity.

Concerning this clone itself: Its antigen target is currently unknown.

The cohort comprised 670 or so healthy bone marrow donors. Cohort members were all nominally healthy when sampled, although unrecorded immune exposures were likely present. The donor tested CMV seronegative, placing the donor among the 350 to 400 seronegative members of the cohort. A peripheral blood sample was collected from each donor, and TCR beta sequencing was performed on peripheral blood mononuclear cells. The Qiagen DNeasy Blood Extraction Kit was used to extract genomic DNA from the blood cell samples. Libraries were built with the immunoSEQ multiplex PCR assay. For the multiplex PCR, a mixture combining 60 forward primers for TCR Vbeta segments and 13 reverse primers for TCR Jbeta segments was used. A multiplex PCR assay on genomic DNA amplified the CDR3 region of rearranged TCR beta genes. The Illumina HiSeq System was used to sequence the amplified TCR beta libraries as 87-base-pair reads. Concerning the study's data processing: Across the 700 or so repertoires, a later analysis counted some 81 million unique TCR beta chains, some 11 million of which were shared by at least two donors. To remove PCR and sequencing errors, raw reads were error-corrected and collapsed into unique sequences using a nearest-neighbor algorithm that merged closely related sequences. V, D and J gene segments were assigned by aligning CDR3 sequences to IMGT reference sequences. Each retained sequence needed at least a six-nucleotide match to both a V gene segment and a J gene segment. Rearrangements were classified as productive when the CDR3 lacked stop codons and remained in frame with V and J, and all other rearrangements were classified as non-productive. Following IMGT convention, CDR3 was defined as the stretch from the second conserved V-encoded cysteine to the conserved J-encoded phenylalanine. The earlier analysis of about 620 of the donors excluded sequences that lacked an unambiguous match to a single V gene segment. An earlier analysis of several hundred of the donors called V segments functional above 56.7% productive rearrangements and segregating when the between-donor standard deviation exceeded 5%. A statistical classification framework was developed to diagnose cytomegalovirus status using the catalog of TCR beta chain sequences. V and J gene assignment, in a later analysis, came from comparing TCR nucleotide sequences with IMGT/GENE-DB human TR gene sequences. In a later analysis, CDR3 sequences and most-parsimonious VDJ recombination scenarios were assigned using the TCRdist pipeline. In a later analysis, each TCR beta chain was defined by its CDR3 amino acid sequence together with its V-gene family, and reads without a unique V-gene family were excluded. A later analysis removed 550 to 700 highly shared, low-generation-probability nucleotide sequences to deal with suspected cross-contamination and a sequencing artifact. In a later analysis, a clonal expansion index was calculated for each public chain from normalized within-repertoire ranks of inferred template counts. A later analysis computed generation probabilities with a VDJ recombination model fitted to out-of-frame rearrangements, and checked the results against IGoR. In a later analysis, TCR-TCR, TCR-HLA and TCR-CMV co-occurrence was scored with hypergeometric tests, and a repertoire-size bias correction was applied to TCR pairs. To estimate false discovery rates, a later analysis permuted the HLA or CMV assignments 20 times. In a later analysis, co-occurring TCRs were grouped using DBSCAN, with TCRdist sequence similarity added in when clustering inside HLA-allele-positive subsets. Co-occurrence clustering excluded repertoires with fewer than 30,000 or more than 120,000 public chains, plus five with anomalous nucleotide sharing. TCRdb retrieved this table from immuneACCESS and kept in-frame rearrangements only. Not all clones are present; in checked studies, unresolved V genes account for under half, and no reason is known for the remainder. V, J and clone size reflect that table, while D and trimming were determined from the DNA. The table for this sample records 93,000 or so clones. The top ten constitute 3.5% of the sample.

Trimming at the junction amounts to 1 base on V and 1 base on J, and the germline ends lie 11 bases apart. CDR1 and CDR2 were assigned from the germline V gene as SGHRS and YFSETQ. Reading from cysteine to phenylalanine, the CDR3 counts 15 amino acids. Of all the DNA, just the CDR3 is kept, 45 bases in frame from base 1. The sample was PBMCs. The chain uses TRBV5-1 and TRBJ1-1; the D gene is perhaps TRBD1, on 6 matching bases. The TCR was taken from a man aged 35-49 years in good health and CMV-seronegative. The CDR3 reads CASSLTTGPNTEAFF. The nucleotides read TGCGCCAGCAGCTTGACGACAGGCCCGAACACTGAAGCTTTCTTT.